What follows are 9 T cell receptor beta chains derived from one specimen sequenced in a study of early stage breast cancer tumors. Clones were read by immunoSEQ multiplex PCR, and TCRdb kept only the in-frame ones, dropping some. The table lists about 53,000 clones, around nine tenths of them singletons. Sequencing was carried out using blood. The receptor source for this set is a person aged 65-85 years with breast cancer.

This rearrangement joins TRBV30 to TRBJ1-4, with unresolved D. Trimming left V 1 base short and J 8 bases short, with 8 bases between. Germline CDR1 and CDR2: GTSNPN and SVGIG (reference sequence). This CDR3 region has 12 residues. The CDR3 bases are TGTGCCTGGAGTGGCCTTGAGGAAAAACTGTTTTTT. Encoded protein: CAWSGLEEKLFF.

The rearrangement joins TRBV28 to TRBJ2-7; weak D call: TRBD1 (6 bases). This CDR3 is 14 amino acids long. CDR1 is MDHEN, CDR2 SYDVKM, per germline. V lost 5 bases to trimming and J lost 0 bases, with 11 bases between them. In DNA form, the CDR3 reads TGTGCCAGCAGTACGAGGACAGACTCCTACGAGCAGTACTTC. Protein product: CASSTRTDSYEQYF. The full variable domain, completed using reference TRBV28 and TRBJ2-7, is DVKVTQSSRYLVKRTGEKVFLECVQDMDHENMFWYRQDPGLGLRLIYFSYDVKMKEKGDIPEGYSVSREKKERFSLILESASTNQTSMYLCASSTRTDSYEQYFGPGTRLTVT.

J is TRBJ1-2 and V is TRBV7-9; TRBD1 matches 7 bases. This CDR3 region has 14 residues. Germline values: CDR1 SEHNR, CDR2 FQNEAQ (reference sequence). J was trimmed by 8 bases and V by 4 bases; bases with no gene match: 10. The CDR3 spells CASSYQARGRGYTF. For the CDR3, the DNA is TGTGCCAGCAGCTACCAAGCGAGGGGGCGGGGCTACACCTTC. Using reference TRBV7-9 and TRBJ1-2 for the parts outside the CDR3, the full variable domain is DTGVSQNPRHKITKRGQNVTFRCDPISEHNRLYWYRQTLGQGPEFLTYFQNEAQLEKSRLLSDRFSAERPKGSFSTLEIQRTEQGDSAMYLCASSYQARGRGYTFGSGTRLTVV.

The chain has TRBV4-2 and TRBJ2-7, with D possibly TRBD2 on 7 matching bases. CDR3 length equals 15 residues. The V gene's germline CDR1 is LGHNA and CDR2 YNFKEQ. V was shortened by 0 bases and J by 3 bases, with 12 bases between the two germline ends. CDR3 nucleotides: TGTGCCAGCAGCCAAGATGCGGGGGCTATCTACGAGCAGTACTTC. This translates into CASSQDAGAIYEQYF.

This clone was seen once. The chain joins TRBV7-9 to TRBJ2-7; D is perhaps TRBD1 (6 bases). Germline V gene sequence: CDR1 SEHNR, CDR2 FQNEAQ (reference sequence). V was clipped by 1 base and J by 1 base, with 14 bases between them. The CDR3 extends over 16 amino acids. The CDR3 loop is CASSLDEGVMSYEQYF. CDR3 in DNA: TGTGCCAGCAGCTTAGACGAGGGGGTGATGTCCTACGAGCAGTACTTC. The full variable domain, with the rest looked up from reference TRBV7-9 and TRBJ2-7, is DTGVSQNPRHKITKRGQNVTFRCDPISEHNRLYWYRQTLGQGPEFLTYFQNEAQLEKSRLLSDRFSAERPKGSFSTLEIQRTEQGDSAMYLCASSLDEGVMSYEQYFGPGTRLTVT.

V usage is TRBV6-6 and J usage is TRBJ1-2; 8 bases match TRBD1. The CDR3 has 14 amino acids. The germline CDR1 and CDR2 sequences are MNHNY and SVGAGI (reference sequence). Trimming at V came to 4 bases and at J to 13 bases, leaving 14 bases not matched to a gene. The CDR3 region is CASSSSDRVYIGTF. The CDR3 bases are TGTGCCAGCAGTTCCTCGGACAGGGTGTATATAGGCACCTTC.

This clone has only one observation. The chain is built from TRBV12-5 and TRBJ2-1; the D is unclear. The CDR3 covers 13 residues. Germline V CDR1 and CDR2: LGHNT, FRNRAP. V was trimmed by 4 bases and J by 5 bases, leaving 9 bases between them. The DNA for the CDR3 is TGTGCTAGTGGTTCACGACTTCACAATGAGCAGTTCTTC. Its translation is CASGSRLHNEQFF.

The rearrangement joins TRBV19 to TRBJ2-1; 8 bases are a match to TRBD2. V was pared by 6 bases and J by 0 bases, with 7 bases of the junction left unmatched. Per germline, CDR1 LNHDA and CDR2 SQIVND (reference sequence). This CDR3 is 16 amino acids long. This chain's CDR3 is CASSLAGTSSYNEQFF. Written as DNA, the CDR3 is TGTGCCAGTAGCTTAGCGGGAACGAGCTCCTACAATGAGCAGTTCTTC.

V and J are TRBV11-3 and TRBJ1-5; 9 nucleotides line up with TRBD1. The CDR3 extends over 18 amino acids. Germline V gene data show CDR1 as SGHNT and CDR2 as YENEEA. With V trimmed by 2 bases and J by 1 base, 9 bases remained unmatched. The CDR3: CASSLPRDRVVSNQPQHF. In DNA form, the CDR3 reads TGTGCCAGCAGCTTACCCCGGGACAGGGTTGTAAGCAATCAGCCCCAGCATTTT.